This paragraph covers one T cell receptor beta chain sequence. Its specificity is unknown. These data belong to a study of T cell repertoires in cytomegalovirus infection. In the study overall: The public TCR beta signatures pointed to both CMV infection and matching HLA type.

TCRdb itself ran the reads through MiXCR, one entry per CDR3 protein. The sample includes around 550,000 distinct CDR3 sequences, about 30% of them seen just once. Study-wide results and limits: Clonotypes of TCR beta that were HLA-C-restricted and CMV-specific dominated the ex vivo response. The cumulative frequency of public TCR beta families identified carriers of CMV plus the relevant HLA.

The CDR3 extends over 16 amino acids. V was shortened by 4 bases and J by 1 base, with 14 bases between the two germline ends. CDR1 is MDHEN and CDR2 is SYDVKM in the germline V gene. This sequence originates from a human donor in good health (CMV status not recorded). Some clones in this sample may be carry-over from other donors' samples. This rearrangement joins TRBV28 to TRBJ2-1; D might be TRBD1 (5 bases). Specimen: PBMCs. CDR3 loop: CASSSNLDRSYNEQFF. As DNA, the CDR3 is TGTGCCAGCAGTTCCAATCTTGACAGATCCTACAATGAGCAGTTCTTC.